The subject of this entry is one T cell receptor beta chain. Its antigen is unknown. TCRdb reprocessed the 5' RACE reads with MiXCR, giving one entry per CDR3 protein. The sample carries approximately 400,000 distinct CDR3 sequences, more than 20% recorded once. The CDR3 sequence is 16 residues long. Trimming pared 4 bases from V and 8 bases from J, leaving 21 bases between. Germline CDR1 and CDR2: SGHVS and FQNEAQ. The record originates from a study of T-cell memory formation after mild COVID-19. Study at large: TCR clusters showed largely donor specificity.

Overall study findings and caveats: CM and EM subsets held most contracting CD4+ clones; EMRA held CD8+ ones. Pre-infection memory already had some responding clones, implying cross-reactive memory joined.

This sequence was found in an adult woman who had mild COVID-19 (a few samples of this study predate the infection). Cell type and time point are not known. V is TRBV7-8 and J is TRBJ2-1; D possibly corresponds to TRBD2 (6 bases). The sample was PBMCs or a T cell subset sorted from them (not recorded which). In DNA form, the CDR3 reads TGTGCCAGCAGCTGGCCCCACGGGAGCGGCGACGATGAGCAGTTCTTC. It yields the protein CASSWPHGSGDDEQFF.